The T cell receptor beta chain described here comes from a study of blood T cells in healthy people across ages. The use of a sample-barcoded 5' primer and a J-beta primer mix characterized a second PCR of about 6 to 12 cycles. TCRdb ran MiXCR on the 5' RACE reads and lists one entry per CDR3 protein. The repertoire includes around 800,000 distinct CDR3 sequences, approximately 55% of them detected once, and 40% to 50% sits in the top ten. From germline, CDR1 is MNHEY and CDR2 SMNVEV (reference sequence). The CDR3 has 18 amino acids. Trimming shortened V by 5 bases and J by 4 bases, and 26 bases separated the two germline ends. The authors extracted at least 5.5 micrograms of total RNA per sample.

The sample taken for sequencing was blood. The chain is built from TRBV27 and TRBJ1-1; D may be TRBD1 (6 bases). This clonotype was sampled from a man older than 75 in good health. The CDR3 coding sequence is TGTGCCAGCAGTCCCACCCAACTCACAGGGACCCGCGGCACTGAAGCTTTCTTT. This translates into CASSPTQLTGTRGTEAFF.